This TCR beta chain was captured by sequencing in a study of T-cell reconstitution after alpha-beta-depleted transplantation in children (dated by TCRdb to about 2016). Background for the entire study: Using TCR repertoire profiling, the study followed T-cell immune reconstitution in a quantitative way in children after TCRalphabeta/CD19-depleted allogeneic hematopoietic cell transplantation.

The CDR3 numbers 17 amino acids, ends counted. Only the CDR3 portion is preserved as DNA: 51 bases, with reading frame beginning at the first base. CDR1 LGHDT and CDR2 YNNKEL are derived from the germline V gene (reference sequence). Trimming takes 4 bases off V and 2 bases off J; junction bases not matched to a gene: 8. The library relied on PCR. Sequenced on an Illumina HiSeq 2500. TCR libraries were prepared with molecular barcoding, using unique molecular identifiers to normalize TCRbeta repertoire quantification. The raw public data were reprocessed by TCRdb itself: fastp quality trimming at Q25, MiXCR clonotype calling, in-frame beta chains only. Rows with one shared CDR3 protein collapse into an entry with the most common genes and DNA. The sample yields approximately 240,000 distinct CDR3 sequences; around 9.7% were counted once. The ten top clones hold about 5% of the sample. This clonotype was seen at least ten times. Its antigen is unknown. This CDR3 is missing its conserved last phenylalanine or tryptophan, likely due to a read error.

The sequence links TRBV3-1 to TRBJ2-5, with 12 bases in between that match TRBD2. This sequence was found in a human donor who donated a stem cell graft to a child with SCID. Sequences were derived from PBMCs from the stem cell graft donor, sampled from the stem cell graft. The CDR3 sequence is CASSLMRTSGKQETQYS. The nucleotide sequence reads TGTGCCAGCAGCCTCATGAGGACTAGCGGGAAGCAAGAGACCCAGTACTCC.